This TCR beta chain was captured by sequencing in a study of shared clonotypes between healthy human individuals. Study-wide findings and caveats: Non-shared clonotypes had lower generation probabilities than those shared by all four donors. Sequencing depth was predicted to influence how clonotypes are shared among donors.

V lost 2 bases and J 6 bases, leaving 5 bases between the germline ends. Per germline, CDR1 MNHEY and CDR2 SMNVEV (reference sequence). The CDR3 length is 13 residues. Per the study methods: Junction-only sequences produced by ImmunoSEQ had no quality scores, so filtering differed. Profiled with immunoSEQ multiplex PCR; TCRdb holds only in-frame clones, not every one. The V and J calls and the clone size are those of that table, but D and trimming were determined from the DNA. The table records roughly 810,000 clones, roughly 96% of them present only once. CD8 cells classed as naive were CD45RO-negative and positively selected for CCR7, excluding terminally differentiated effector memory CD45RA+ cells. For this clone: Its matching antigen is unknown. Different DNA sequences within this sample yield the same CDR3.

The TCR was taken from a man in his thirties or forties in good health. The chain is built from TRBV27 and TRBJ1-6, with D perhaps matching TRBD1 (5 bases). Input material: naive CD8+ T cells sorted from blood. The chain's CDR3 is CASSLGGNSPLHF. DNA of the CDR3: TGTGCCAGCAGTTTAGGGGGTAATTCACCCCTCCACTTT.